This T cell receptor (beta chain) was profiled in a study of blood T cell repertoires in COVID-19 (dated by TCRdb to the early 2020s). In terms of the full investigation: Samples from collaborators originated in the United States, Italy and Spain and spanned both the acute and convalescent phases of COVID-19. The material from the prospective study consisted of cDNA or gDNA derived from T cells, B-cell-depleted T cells, or PBMCs. Deeply sampled blood TCRbeta repertoires from subjects exposed to, actively infected with, or recovered from COVID-19 were included in the dataset. The repertoires were made available in a free public database intended to serve as a resource for research on the immune response to SARS-CoV-2. Samples came from the ongoing ImmuneRACE study (first 160 participants) plus 1,254 subjects from 6 global collaborators. A de-identified subject ID, COVID-19 status, age in years and sex were almost always included in the sample metadata. Where HLA class I and class II types were available, the types were taken from metadata supplied by the sample provider, not from assay-based typing. What the work shows at the level of the full study, not this receptor alone: The quantity of clinical and demographic metadata differed by source and by participant and was supplied without curation.

Each collaborating institution followed its own protocols to collect whole blood in K2EDTA tubes. For TCRbeta analysis, collaborator samples were shipped as frozen whole blood, as isolated PBMCs, or as DNA extracted from either sample type. TCRbeta CDR3 regions were amplified from genomic DNA by means of the immunoSEQ Assay, a bias-controlled multiplex PCR. The original methods were these. The number of nucleated cells in each sample was estimated from the amplification of reference gene primers within the assay. To quantify the absolute abundance of each unique TCRbeta CDR3 rearrangement, sequence reads were collapsed and filtered. For each sample, productive Simpson clonality was calculated by taking the square root of Simpson's diversity index across productive rearrangements. The source is immuneACCESS, and TCRdb retained only in-frame sequences with V and J called. Part of the clones is not carried over; for the studies checked, unresolved V genes explain less than half of this, and the remainder is unexplained. That table gives V, J and clone size, and the DNA gave D and trimming. This sample lists approximately 130,000 clones; 60% to 80% were detected once. The biggest ten clones account for 7.9% of the sample.

Taken from cysteine to phenylalanine, the CDR3 has 15 residues. Just CDR3 DNA is preserved here, 45 bases in frame from base 1. A distance of 18 bases separates the germline ends of V and J, which lose 3 bases and 6 bases respectively. CDR1 and CDR2, looked up from the germline V gene (reference sequence), are WNHNN and SYGVQD. Note on this clone: The specificity of this receptor is unknown. Base quality data are lacking; no much larger clone is found one base away.

Sequenced sample: peripheral blood. The chain was built from TRBV10-1 and TRBJ2-7; perhaps TRBD1 is the D gene, with 6 bases matching. The receptor was derived from a human donor in a cohort sampled during active COVID-19. The nucleotide sequence reads TGCGCCAGCAGTGAATTTGGGGGCCAAGAAGTCGAGCAGTACTTC. Its coded protein is CASSEFGGQEVEQYF.